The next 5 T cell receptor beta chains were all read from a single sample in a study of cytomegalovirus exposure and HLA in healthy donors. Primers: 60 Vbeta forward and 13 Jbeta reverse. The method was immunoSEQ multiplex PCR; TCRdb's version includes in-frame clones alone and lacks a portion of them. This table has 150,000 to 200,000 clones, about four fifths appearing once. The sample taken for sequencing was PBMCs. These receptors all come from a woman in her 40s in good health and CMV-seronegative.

CDR3 coding DNA: TGTGCCAGCAGTACGGGACTCGGGGCTGGCTACACCTTC. It is translated as CASSTGLGAGYTF. The gene calls are TRBV27 and TRBJ1-2, with D maybe TRBD1 (5 bases). The V and J ends lost 5 bases and 7 bases respectively, with 14 bases between them. The CDR3 runs to 13 residues. Looked up from germline, CDR1 is MNHEY and CDR2 is SMNVEV (reference sequence).

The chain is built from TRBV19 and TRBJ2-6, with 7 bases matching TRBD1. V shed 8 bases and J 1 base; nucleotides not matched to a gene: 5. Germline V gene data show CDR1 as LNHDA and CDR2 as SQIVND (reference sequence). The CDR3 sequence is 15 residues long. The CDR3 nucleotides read TGTGCCAGTGGGGACAGACCTTCTGGGGCCAACGTCCTGACTTTC. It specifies CASGDRPSGANVLTF.

The CDR3 is CASSQDIGDKQFF. In nucleotides, the CDR3 is TGCGCCAGCAGCCAAGATATCGGGGACAAGCAGTTCTTC. The rearrangement links TRBV4-3 to TRBJ2-1, with D possibly being TRBD1 (6 bases). Between the trimmed V and J ends, which lost 0 bases and 11 bases, there was a span of 11 bases. The CDR3 is 13 residues long. Germline V gene lookup returns CDR1 LGHNA and CDR2 YSLEER.

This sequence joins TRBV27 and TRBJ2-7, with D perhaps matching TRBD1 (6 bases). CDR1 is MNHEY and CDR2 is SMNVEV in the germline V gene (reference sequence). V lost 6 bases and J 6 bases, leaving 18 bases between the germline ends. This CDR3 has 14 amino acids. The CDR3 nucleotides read TGTGCCAGCAGCGACCGGGACCCGACAGGCGAGCAGTACTTC. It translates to CASSDRDPTGEQYF.

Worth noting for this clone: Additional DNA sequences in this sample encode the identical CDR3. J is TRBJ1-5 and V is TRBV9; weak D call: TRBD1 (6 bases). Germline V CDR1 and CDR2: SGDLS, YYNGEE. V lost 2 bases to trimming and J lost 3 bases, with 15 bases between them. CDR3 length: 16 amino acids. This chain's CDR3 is CASSVGPTGYNQPQHF. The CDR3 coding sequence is TGTGCCAGCAGCGTCGGGCCCACAGGGTACAATCAGCCCCAGCATTTT.